The 26 T cell receptor beta chains presented below share a single source sample, sequenced in a study of tumor T cells in aggressive B-cell lymphoma. The table came from immunoSEQ multiplex PCR; TCRdb's copy has only in-frame clones and leaves some out. Among several thousand clones, roughly 85% were seen once, and the ten largest hold under 4%. The sequenced sample consisted of tumor tissue. These receptors originate from an adult with diffuse large B cell lymphoma.

This clone has more than one count but fewer than ten. The sample contains more than one DNA sequence encoding this CDR3. The rearrangement links TRBV19 to TRBJ1-3, with D maybe TRBD1 (6 bases). Germline V gene sequence: CDR1 LNHDA, CDR2 SQIVND (reference sequence). The CDR3 is 14 residues long. The V and J ends lost 4 bases and 3 bases respectively, with 10 bases between them. In DNA, the CDR3 is TGTGCCAGTAGTACCAGGGGCGATGGAAACACCATATATTTT. It encodes CASSTRGDGNTIYF. Supplemented by reference TRBV19 and TRBJ1-3, the full variable domain reads DGGITQSPKYLFRKEGQNVTLSCEQNLNHDAMYWYRQDPGQGLRLIYYSQIVNDFQKGDIAEGYSVSREKKESFPLTVTSAQKNPTAFYLCASSTRGDGNTIYFGEGSWLTVV.

The chain joins TRBV27 to TRBJ2-2; D is unresolved. Per germline, CDR1 MNHEY and CDR2 SMNVEV (reference sequence). The CDR3 totals 15 residues. Trimming cost V 0 bases and J 7 bases, with 12 bases left between them. CDR3 nucleotides: TGTGCCAGCAGTTTATCCCTCGGCGGTTTCGGGGAGCTGTTTTTT. Amino acid sequence: CASSLSLGGFGELFF.

This clone came up a few times. The chain couples TRBV2 to TRBJ1-4; TRBD1 aligns across 7 bases. The CDR3 is made up of 13 amino acids. From germline, CDR1 is SNHLY and CDR2 FYNNEI. V lost 6 bases to trimming and J lost 7 bases; unmatched junction nucleotides: 5. The CDR3: CASRDRLGEKLFF. The CDR3 DNA follows: TGTGCCAGCAGGGACAGGCTGGGTGAAAAACTGTTTTTT.

The chain employs TRBV6-5 and TRBJ1-2; D is perhaps TRBD1 (6 bases). Germline V gene data show CDR1 as MNHEY and CDR2 as SVGAGI. The CDR3 length is 11 residues. With 8 bases removed from V and 8 bases from J, the gap between germline ends came to 12 bases. The CDR3 DNA reads as TGTGCCAGCGCTGGGGGCCGGGGCTACACCTTC. Residues: CASAGGRGYTF.

The rearrangement joins TRBV11-2 to TRBJ1-1; TRBD1 might be the D (6 bases). Germline CDR1 reads SGHAT; CDR2 reads FQNNGV. Trimming cost V 5 bases and J 0 bases, with 13 bases left between them. CDR3 length equals 15 residues. The CDR3 loop reads CASSPFGGLNTEAFF. The CDR3 nucleotides read TGTGCCAGCAGCCCTTTTGGGGGCTTGAACACTGAAGCTTTCTTT.

This clone was observed once. This sequence joins TRBV27 and TRBJ1-2; unclear D gene. Germline V lookup: CDR1 MNHEY, CDR2 SMNVEV (reference sequence). CDR3 length equals 14 residues. V was cut by 6 bases and J by 0 bases, with 11 bases left in between. The CDR3 DNA reads as TGTGCCAGCAGACAGTATCCCTCTAACTATGGCTACACCTTC. Translated, it gives CASRQYPSNYGYTF.

In this sample, this clone is hyperexpanded. The rearrangement uses TRBV19 and TRBJ2-1, with 11 bases aligning to TRBD2. V dropped 5 bases and J dropped 1; count of bases not matched to a gene: 1. The CDR3 consists of 15 residues. Looked up from germline, CDR1 is LNHDA and CDR2 is SQIVND (reference sequence). Here the CDR3 reads CASSRTSGSYNEQFF. The CDR3 DNA is TGTGCCAGTAGTCGGACTAGCGGGTCCTACAATGAGCAGTTCTTC.

The V and J genes are TRBV7-9 and TRBJ2-3; 7 positions agree with TRBD2. The ends lost 1 base at V and 2 bases at J; junction bases unmatched: 6. This CDR3 contains 16 residues. Germline CDR1 reads SEHNR; CDR2 reads FQNEAQ (reference sequence). This CDR3 reads CASSLVASGVTDTQYF. DNA of the CDR3: TGTGCCAGCAGCTTAGTTGCTAGCGGAGTCACAGATACGCAGTATTTT.

The DNA for the CDR3 is TGTGCCAGCAGCTTGGACAGGTTGAATGAAAAACTGTTTTTT. Translating it yields CASSLDRLNEKLFF. This chain joins TRBV5-6 and TRBJ1-4, with D perhaps matching TRBD1 (5 bases). Trimming stripped 0 bases from V and 5 bases from J, with 8 bases between. CDR1 and CDR2 (germline): SGHDT, YYEEEE. The CDR3 is 14 amino acids.

CDR3 sequence: CASSVEVLPSYYGYTF. DNA for the CDR3: TGTGCCAGCAGCGTAGAAGTTCTTCCGAGTTACTATGGCTACACCTTC. The V call is TRBV9, the J call TRBJ1-2; D not certain. The germline V gene encodes CDR1 SGDLS and CDR2 YYNGEE. The CDR3 consists of 16 residues. The V end lost 0 bases, the J end lost 3 bases, and 15 bases lay between the germline ends.

The V gene is TRBV27, the J gene TRBJ2-7; 11 positions agree with TRBD2. The germline CDR1 and CDR2 sequences are MNHEY and SMNVEV (reference sequence). The CDR3 totals 16 residues. J gave up 5 bases and V 3 bases, and 9 bases lay outside the gene matches. The CDR3 DNA follows: TGTGCCAGCAGTTTGGGTAGCGGGGGGGCTTTTGACGAGCAGTACTTC. Protein: CASSLGSGGAFDEQYF.

The chain carries TRBV11-1 and TRBJ1-1, with TRBD1 matching 10 bases. The CDR3 runs to 15 residues. Losses at the gene ends were 5 bases for V and 3 bases for J; bases not matched to a gene: 6. The germline gives CDR1 SGHAT, CDR2 FQDESV (reference sequence). The CDR3 loop is CASSPTDRGDTEAFF. In DNA, the CDR3 is TGTGCCAGCAGCCCGACGGACAGGGGGGACACTGAAGCTTTCTTT.

This clone was found a few times. The chain recombines TRBV6-6 with TRBJ1-4; TRBD1 matches at 9 bases. V lost 7 bases to trimming and J lost 6 bases; unmatched junction nucleotides: 6. The CDR3 has 14 amino acids. Germline V gene sequence: CDR1 MNHNY, CDR2 SVGAGI (reference sequence). The CDR3 spells CASTGTGKDEKLFF. The CDR3 DNA follows: TGTGCCAGCACCGGGACAGGGAAAGATGAAAAACTGTTTTTT.

The chain employs TRBV4-3 and TRBJ2-3, with 7 bases matching TRBD2. The CDR3 sequence is 15 residues long. The V segment lost 5 bases and the J segment 4 bases; nucleotides outside the gene matches: 9. Germline loops: CDR1 LGHNA, CDR2 YSLEER. The CDR3 nucleotides read TGCGCCAGCAGCTCAGCCCGGACTAGAGCAGATACGCAGTATTTT. This gives the protein CASSSARTRADTQYF.

The rearrangement joins TRBV30 to TRBJ1-6; 7 bases align to TRBD1. V shed 2 bases and J 9 bases; nucleotides not matched to a gene: 7. Germline V gene sequence: CDR1 GTSNPN, CDR2 SVGIG (reference sequence). The length of the CDR3 is 14 residues. CDR3 DNA: TGTGCCTGGAGTATTCGGGACAGAATTTCACCCCTCCACTTT. Translated, it gives CAWSIRDRISPLHF.

The chain recombines TRBV18 with TRBJ1-1, with 7 bases matching TRBD1. Germline CDR1 reads KGHSH; CDR2 reads LQKENI. With 1 base clipped from V and 5 bases from J, the junction kept 1 base outside the gene matches. The CDR3 covers 13 residues. The DNA for the CDR3 is TGTGCCAGCTCACCACAGGGGGCGACTGAAGCTTTCTTT. As protein: CASSPQGATEAFF. The full variable domain, completed using reference TRBV18 and TRBJ1-1, is NAGVMQNPRHLVRRRGQEARLRCSPMKGHSHVYWYRQLPEEGLKFMVYLQKENIIDESGMPKERFSAEFPKEGPSILRIQQVVRGDSAAYFCASSPQGATEAFFGQGTRLTVV.

This chain's CDR3 is CAIRLAGGPHNEQFF. The CDR3 DNA reads as TGTGCCATCAGACTAGCGGGGGGGCCCCACAATGAGCAGTTCTTC. The chain recombines TRBV10-3 with TRBJ2-1; 13 bases align to TRBD2. After removal of 6 bases from V and 5 bases from J, the junction contained 4 bases not matched to a gene. Germline V gene sequence: CDR1 ENHRY, CDR2 SYGVKD. The CDR3 runs 15 residues.

The rearrangement joins TRBV30 to TRBJ2-7; D is uncertain. V shed 7 bases and J shed 3 bases, with 10 bases lying between them. The germline CDR1 and CDR2 sequences are GTSNPN and SVGIG (reference sequence). The CDR3 loop spans 11 amino acids. CDR3 sequence: CALHLNYEQYF. The CDR3 coding sequence is TGTGCCTTACATCTCAACTACGAGCAGTACTTC. Filled out from reference TRBV30 and TRBJ2-7, the complete variable domain reads SQTIHQWPATLVQPVGSPLSLECTVEGTSNPNLYWYRQAAGRGLQLLFYSVGIGQISSEVPQNLSASRPQDRQFILSSKKLLLSDSGFYLCALHLNYEQYFGPGTRLTVT.

This sequence joins TRBV1 and TRBJ2-4; the DNA was not used to check the table's D call, TRBD2. TRBV1 counts as a pseudogene. The length of the CDR3 is 15 residues. This chain's CDR3 is CTSRSRLAAKNIQYF. As DNA, the CDR3 is TGCACCAGCCGCTCCCGACTAGCGGCTAAAAACATTCAGTACTTC.

The table lists this clone with a count of one. The V and J genes are TRBV7-9 and TRBJ1-1; 8 nucleotides line up with TRBD1. Trimming removed 2 bases from V and 4 bases from J; junction bases left unmatched: 0. CDR1 is SEHNR and CDR2 is FQNEAQ in the germline V gene (reference sequence). The CDR3 is 13 amino acids. In DNA form, the CDR3 reads TGTGCCAGCAGCTTAACAGGGGGCACTGAAGCTTTCTTT. It codes for CASSLTGGTEAFF.

The chain carries TRBV4-2 and TRBJ1-2; 11 bases are a match to TRBD1. CDR3 length: 13 residues. With V trimmed by 3 bases and J by 10 bases, 4 bases remained unmatched. Per the germline V gene, CDR1 is LGHNA and CDR2 is YNFKEQ. CDR3: CASSQGQGVDYTF. The CDR3 DNA reads TGTGCCAGCAGCCAGGGACAGGGGGTAGACTACACCTTC.

A single count supports this clone. The J gene is TRBJ2-7, the V gene TRBV5-1; no clear D. The CDR3 contains 15 residues. Germline V lookup: CDR1 SGHRS, CDR2 YFSETQ. V was trimmed by 0 bases and J by 1 base, leaving 11 bases between them. In nucleotides, the CDR3 is TGCGCCAGCAGCTTGGATCCAGGTGAATCCTACGAGCAGTACTTC. Its protein is CASSLDPGESYEQYF. Variable domain in full (rest from reference TRBV5-1 and TRBJ2-7): KAGVTQTPRYLIKTRGQQVTLSCSPISGHRSVSWYQQTPGQGLQFLFEYFSETQRNKGNFPGRFSGRQFSNSRSEMNVSTLELGDSALYLCASSLDPGESYEQYFGPGTRLTVT.

This chain uses TRBV28 with TRBJ2-3; D unresolved. Trimming cost V 2 bases and J 6 bases, with 6 bases left between them. The CDR3 length is 12 residues. Germline lookup yields CDR1 MDHEN and CDR2 SYDVKM. CDR3 in DNA: TGTGCCAGCAGTTTACTGCGGGATACGCAGTATTTT. It translates to CASSLLRDTQYF.

The chain links TRBV7-2 to TRBJ2-1, with TRBD2 matching 7 bases. The CDR3 has 14 amino acids. V dropped 2 bases and J dropped 7; count of bases not matched to a gene: 5. The germline CDR1 and CDR2 sequences are SGHTA and FQGNSA. The CDR3 DNA sequence: TGTGCCAGCAGCTTAAGACTGGGGGGGAATGAGCAGTTCTTC. Residues: CASSLRLGGNEQFF.

V gene TRBV9 combines with J gene TRBJ2-7; 7 bases align to TRBD1. After removal of 3 bases from V and 0 bases from J, the junction contained 6 bases not matched to a gene. This CDR3 spans 15 amino acids. CDR1 and CDR2 (germline): SGDLS, YYNGEE. CDR3 in amino acids: CASSEKGTDSYEQYF. CDR3 in DNA: TGTGCCAGCAGCGAGAAGGGGACAGACTCCTACGAGCAGTACTTC. Combining the CDR3 with reference TRBV9 and TRBJ2-7 gives the whole variable domain DSGVTQTPKHLITATGQRVTLRCSPRSGDLSVYWYQQSLDQGLQFLIQYYNGEERAKGNILERFSAQQFPDLHSELNLSSLELGDSALYFCASSEKGTDSYEQYFGPGTRLTVT.

This clone was counted a few times. The DNA for the CDR3 is TGTGCCAGCAGCTTGTCGCGACAGGAGAACACTGAAGCTTTCTTT. The encoded protein is CASSLSRQENTEAFF. The rearrangement joins TRBV5-6 to TRBJ1-1; weak D call: TRBD1 (6 bases). This CDR3 region has 15 residues. V was trimmed by 1 base and J by 1 base, leaving 11 bases between them. Germline V gene data show CDR1 as SGHDT and CDR2 as YYEEEE. The full variable domain, its missing parts supplied by reference TRBV5-6 and TRBJ1-1, is DAGVTQSPTHLIKTRGQQVTLRCSPKSGHDTVSWYQQALGQGPQFIFQYYEEEERQRGNFPDRFSGHQFPNYSSELNVNALLLGDSALYLCASSLSRQENTEAFFGQGTRLTVV.